The source of this T cell receptor (beta chain) is a study of blood T cell repertoires in COVID-19. In the study overall: COVID-19 samples from acute and convalescent phases originated in the United States, Italy and Spain. PBMCs, B-cell-depleted T cells, or T cells provided the cDNA or gDNA that made up the material.

Original processing methods: Estimated nucleated cell counts came from reference gene primer amplification. Using immunoSEQ multiplex PCR, the repertoire was profiled, and TCRdb retains in-frame clones only, with some absent. That table furnishes V, J and clone size, whereas the DNA furnished D and trimming. The table includes 45,000 to 65,000 clones, 85% to 95% detected once. V was pared by 5 bases and J by 2 bases, with 19 bases between. The CDR3 length is 16 residues. From germline, CDR1 is SGHTS and CDR2 YDEGEE. This sequence originates from a woman aged 80 or older with acute or convalescent COVID-19. The specimen was peripheral blood. This sequence joins TRBV5-8 and TRBJ1-1, with D possibly matching TRBD1 (5 bases). The CDR3, as DNA: TGTGCCAGCAGTCTGGGGCCCGGCGCCAGCAACACTGAAGCTTTCTTT. This codes for CASSLGPGASNTEAFF.